One sample yielded the 17 T cell receptor beta chains listed below, sequenced in a study of T cell changes during pregnancy in multiple sclerosis (dated by TCRdb to the late 2010s). Library generation was performed with the immunoSEQ multiplex PCR assay. TCRdb carries this immuneACCESS record with in-frame sequences only. Its versions omit some clonotypes, under half of them owing to an unresolved V gene in the studies checked, with the rest unexplained. The sample contains tens of thousands of clones, approximately 90% of them found a single time. 1.5% of the sample is taken by the ten largest. The sample consisted of peripheral blood, taken in the third trimester of pregnancy. The receptors stem from a female donor with multiple sclerosis, enrolled in a pregnancy study.

The rearrangement joins TRBV5-6 to TRBJ1-3; D is unclear. This CDR3 spans 17 amino acids. V dropped 1 base and J dropped 0 bases, with 14 bases sitting between them. CDR1 and CDR2 (germline): SGHDT, YYEEEE. The CDR3 DNA reads TGTGCCAGCAGCTTGCGGGGTCCGTCTTACTCTGGAAACACCATATATTTT. Translating gives CASSLRGPSYSGNTIYF.

The CDR3 DNA is TGTGCCAGCAGCTCTCCTTCAACAGTGCACTCGTCTAACTATGGCTACACCTTC. This codes for CASSSPSTVHSSNYGYTF. The gene calls are TRBV5-6 and TRBJ1-2; D unresolved. The CDR3 is made up of 18 amino acids. V was trimmed by 3 bases and J by 0 bases, leaving 21 bases between them. In germline, CDR1 is SGHDT, CDR2 YYEEEE.

This chain joins TRBV5-1 and TRBJ2-7; perhaps TRBD2 as D (6 bases). Deletions cut 4 bases from V and 0 bases from J, with 14 bases between. The CDR3 loop spans 15 amino acids. Per the germline V gene, CDR1 is SGHRS and CDR2 is YFSETQ. The CDR3 sequence is CASSPGLPNSYEQYF. The CDR3 coding sequence is TGCGCCAGCAGCCCGGGACTCCCAAACTCCTACGAGCAGTACTTC.

This chain uses TRBV5-6 with TRBJ2-2; the D is unclear. The CDR3 is 14 amino acids. The V end was cut by 0 bases, the J end by 1 base, with 4 bases between. Germline V gene lookup returns CDR1 SGHDT and CDR2 YYEEEE. CDR3 nucleotide sequence: TGTGCCAGCAGCTTGGCATGGAACACCGGGGAGCTGTTTTTT. Its translation: CASSLAWNTGELFF.

This clone was counted a single time. This chain uses TRBV7-2 with TRBJ1-3, with 8 bases fitting TRBD1. The CDR3 has 15 amino acids. Germline CDR1 SGHTA, CDR2 FQGNSA. V trimming: 6 bases; J trimming: 0 bases; junction bases outside the gene matches: 4. The CDR3 DNA is TGTGCCAGCAGTTCGGACAGGGCCTCTGGAAACACCATATATTTT. Its protein product is CASSSDRASGNTIYF. Filled out from reference TRBV7-2 and TRBJ1-3, the complete variable domain reads GAGVSQSPSNKVTEKGKDVELRCDPISGHTALYWYRQSLGQGLEFLIYFQGNSAPDKSGLPSDRFSAERTGGSVSTLTIQRTQQEDSAVYLCASSSDRASGNTIYFGEGSWLTVV.

The rearrangement links TRBV30 to TRBJ1-6; 7 nucleotides match TRBD1. In germline, CDR1 is GTSNPN, CDR2 SVGIG (reference sequence). This CDR3 is built from 16 residues. With 4 bases clipped from V and 0 bases from J, the junction kept 6 bases outside the gene matches. The CDR3: CAWTKGQSSYNSPLHF. As DNA, the CDR3 is TGTGCCTGGACCAAGGGACAGAGCTCCTATAATTCACCCCTCCACTTT.

This clone was found a few times. CDR3 amino acids: CAWTRAMNTEAFF. The CDR3 DNA reads as TGTGCCTGGACGAGAGCGATGAACACTGAAGCTTTCTTT. The chain is built from TRBV30 and TRBJ1-1; D call uncertain. Germline CDR1 is GTSNPN and CDR2 is SVGIG (reference sequence). Trimming stripped 4 bases from V and 0 bases from J, with 9 bases between. This CDR3 region has 13 residues.

The chain couples TRBV7-2 to TRBJ2-7; a weak D match, TRBD2 (6 bases). The CDR3 loop spans 13 amino acids. Trimming pared 3 bases from V and 2 bases from J, leaving 8 bases between. Germline CDR1 reads SGHTA; CDR2 reads FQGNSA. The CDR3 sequence is CASSFWGAYEQYF. DNA for the CDR3: TGTGCCAGCAGCTTCTGGGGGGCCTACGAGCAGTACTTC.

The chain is built from TRBV11-3 and TRBJ2-3, with TRBD2 matching 7 bases. Germline V gives CDR1 SGHNT, CDR2 YENEEA. The CDR3 contains 12 residues. With V trimmed by 6 bases and J by 5 bases, 2 bases remained unmatched. CDR3 nucleotide sequence: TGTGCCAGCAGAGGGGAGGGAGATACGCAGTATTTT. Its translation is CASRGEGDTQYF.

The chain recombines TRBV6-5 with TRBJ2-1; 10 bases match TRBD1. With 5 bases clipped from V and 6 bases from J, the junction kept 7 bases outside the gene matches. Germline assignment: CDR1 MNHEY and CDR2 SVGAGI. The CDR3 sequence is 15 residues long. CDR3 in amino acids: CASSLRDRGINEQFF. In DNA, the CDR3 is TGTGCCAGCAGTCTCCGGGACAGGGGCATCAATGAGCAGTTCTTC.

This chain connects TRBV5-1 to TRBJ2-3; 10 bases match TRBD2. The germline V gene encodes CDR1 SGHRS and CDR2 YFSETQ. The CDR3 runs 15 residues. Trimming took 4 bases from V and 2 from J; bases not matched to a gene: 4. The CDR3 here is CASSPGLAVTDTQYF. In nucleotides, the CDR3 is TGCGCCAGCAGCCCCGGACTAGCGGTCACAGATACGCAGTATTTT. The full variable domain, in which reference TRBV5-1 and TRBJ2-3 provide the parts outside the CDR3, is KAGVTQTPRYLIKTRGQQVTLSCSPISGHRSVSWYQQTPGQGLQFLFEYFSETQRNKGNFPGRFSGRQFSNSRSEMNVSTLELGDSALYLCASSPGLAVTDTQYFGPGTRLTVL.

The V gene is TRBV6-1, the J gene TRBJ1-3; D gene ambiguous. The CDR3 is 13 residues long. V gave up 6 bases and J gave up 1 base, with 7 bases separating them. CDR1 MNHNS and CDR2 SASEGT come from the germline V gene. CDR3 nucleotides: TGTGCCAGCAGGGCCCCGTCTGGAAACACCATATATTTT. This codes for CASRAPSGNTIYF.

The J gene is TRBJ1-4, the V gene TRBV5-1; no reliable D call. The CDR3 runs to 16 residues. Trimming stripped 0 bases from V and 8 bases from J, with 17 bases between. Per germline, CDR1 SGHRS and CDR2 YFSETQ. This CDR3 is CASSLGQSHPGEKLFF. The CDR3 DNA sequence: TGCGCCAGCAGCTTGGGGCAGTCCCATCCGGGGGAAAAACTGTTTTTT.

V and J are TRBV28 and TRBJ1-3, with D possibly TRBD1 on 5 matching bases. V was pared by 7 bases and J by 0 bases, with 19 bases between. Germline CDR1 MDHEN, CDR2 SYDVKM. The CDR3 runs to 17 residues. CDR3 coding DNA: TGTGCCAGCAATCCGGGGGGGGTAGCAACCTCTGGAAACACCATATATTTT. Its translation is CASNPGGVATSGNTIYF.

V is TRBV27 and J is TRBJ1-1; D gene unclear. The CDR3 totals 14 residues. V lost 6 bases and J lost 1, with 12 bases in between. CDR1 is MNHEY and CDR2 is SMNVEV in the germline V gene (reference sequence). CDR3 sequence reads: CASRLSTWNTEAFF. Written as DNA, the CDR3 is TGTGCCAGCAGACTTTCGACTTGGAACACTGAAGCTTTCTTT.

This clone was seen only once. This chain joins TRBV11-2 and TRBJ2-1; TRBD1 aligns across 9 bases. V was clipped by 1 base and J by 8 bases; unmatched bases: 9. This CDR3 region has 16 residues. The germline V gene has CDR1 SGHAT and CDR2 FQNNGV. The DNA for the CDR3 is TGTGCCAGCAGCTTAGCGGGGACAGGGACCCTCGATGAGCAGTTCTTC. It yields the protein CASSLAGTGTLDEQFF.

The V gene is TRBV7-9, the J gene TRBJ1-2, with D hard to call. V lost 2 bases and J lost 5, with 12 bases in between. The CDR3 extends over 14 amino acids. Germline lookup yields CDR1 SEHNR and CDR2 FQNEAQ (reference sequence). In nucleotides, the CDR3 is TGTGCCAGCAGCTTACCGGGGATCCTTTATGGCTACACCTTC. The encoded protein is CASSLPGILYGYTF.